This T cell receptor beta chain originates from a study of spatial heterogeneity in lung cancer. Trimming left V 3 bases short and J 7 bases short, with 19 bases between. The length of the CDR3 is 16 residues. Germline lookup yields CDR1 DFQATT and CDR2 SNEGSKA (reference sequence). Time point: sample taken at primary tumor resection. TCRdb fed the 5' RACE reads into MiXCR, producing one record per CDR3 protein. The sample lists 20,000 to 25,000 distinct CDR3 sequences, approximately 6.2% occurring once. V and J are TRBV20-1 and TRBJ1-6; tentative D call: TRBD1 (5 bases). The sequence was obtained from a male donor with early-stage non-small cell lung cancer. Sequencing used PBMCs, obtained at surgery. CDR3 nucleotides: TGCAGTGCTAGCACCATAGGGACCGGTGGCAATTCACCCCTCCACTTT. This encodes CSASTIGTGGNSPLHF.